The 21 T cell receptor beta chains in this list originate from one sample, sequenced in a study of shared clonotypes between healthy human individuals (dated by TCRdb to the early 2020s). Library preparation was by the immunoSEQ multiplex PCR assay. This immuneACCESS table, as held by TCRdb, lists in-frame sequences with V and J called but not all clones. Of the missing ones, under half trace to an unresolved V gene in checked studies; the others have no known cause. A total of fewer than 1.8 million clones appear in this sample, approximately 98.5% of them only once. Roughly 0.35% of the sample rests with the top ten. The sample taken for sequencing was naive CD4+ T cells sorted from blood. The sample's cell subset or site label, decoded: CD45RA+ positively selected. These TCRs come from a man aged 25-45 years in good health.

V and J are TRBV11-2 and TRBJ2-1; TRBD2 agrees at 11 bases. V lost 5 bases, J lost 2 bases, and 2 bases stayed unmatched. CDR3 length: 15 residues. Per germline, CDR1 SGHAT and CDR2 FQNNGV. The CDR3 sequence: CASSGGLAAYNEQFF. DNA of the CDR3: TGTGCCAGCAGCGGGGGACTAGCGGCCTACAATGAGCAGTTCTTC.

This clone was detected only once. This chain joins TRBV15 and TRBJ2-5; 7 bases line up with TRBD2. The V and J ends lost 2 bases and 7 bases, in that order; junction bases with no gene match: 4. CDR3 length: 13 amino acids. Germline V gives CDR1 LNHNV, CDR2 YYDKDF (reference sequence). CDR3 region: CATSRPPGGTQYF. The CDR3 coding sequence is TGTGCCACCAGCAGACCACCGGGGGGGACCCAGTACTTC.

Note on this clone: At one end, the junction sequence differs from germline, possibly due to a read error. The rearrangement links TRBV7-7 to TRBJ2-1; D is unclear. The CDR3 extends over 13 amino acids. The germline gives CDR1 SSHAT, CDR2 FNYEAQ (reference sequence). CDR3 DNA sequence: TGTGCTAGCAGCCAAATACGCTTGAGTGAGCAGTTCTTC. Translated, it gives CASSQIRLSEQFF.

The chain combines TRBV7-6 with TRBJ2-5; D ambiguous. Per the germline V gene, CDR1 is SGHVS and CDR2 is FNYEAQ. The V end lost 1 base, the J end lost 1 base, and 13 bases lay between the germline ends. The CDR3 runs to 16 residues. CDR3: CASSLVGFYSQETQYF. The CDR3 DNA follows: TGTGCCAGCAGCTTAGTGGGCTTCTACAGCCAAGAGACCCAGTACTTC.

The chain carries TRBV29-1 and TRBJ2-1; 7 nucleotides agree with TRBD1. The CDR3 spans 10 residues. After removal of 6 bases from V and 15 bases from J, the junction contained 8 bases not matched to a gene. Per the germline V gene, CDR1 is SQVTM and CDR2 is ANQGSEA. This chain's CDR3 is CSVEDRQRFF. Written as DNA, the CDR3 is TGCAGCGTCGAGGACAGGCAACGGTTCTTC.

V and J are TRBV7-2 and TRBJ2-7, with TRBD2 matching over 12 bases. V trimming: 0 bases; J trimming: 3 bases; junction bases outside the gene matches: 15. CDR1 SGHTA and CDR2 FQGNSA come from the germline V gene. This CDR3 spans 20 amino acids. Here the CDR3 DNA reads TGTGCCAGCAGCTTAGCAGGATCGTTTCGGACTAGCGGGAAGAGCTACGAGCAGTACTTC. Protein product: CASSLAGSFRTSGKSYEQYF.

V is TRBV5-1 and J is TRBJ2-1; D not resolved. The V and J ends lost 0 bases and 0 bases respectively, with 10 bases between them. The CDR3 totals 16 residues. Germline loops: CDR1 SGHRS, CDR2 YFSETQ. The CDR3 nucleotides read TGCGCCAGCAGCTTGGCTTCCCCAGGCTCCTACAATGAGCAGTTCTTC. Protein sequence: CASSLASPGSYNEQFF.

This chain uses TRBV28 with TRBJ1-1; D ambiguous. Trimming left V 5 bases short and J 3 bases short, with 13 bases between. Germline loops: CDR1 MDHEN, CDR2 SYDVKM. This CDR3 has 14 amino acids. CDR3 sequence reads: CASSTRRGDTEAFF. CDR3 DNA: TGTGCCAGCAGTACCCGGCGGGGTGACACTGAAGCTTTCTTT.

The chain employs TRBV28 and TRBJ1-3; unclear D gene. CDR3 size: 13 residues. Between the trimmed V and J ends, which lost 6 bases and 4 bases, there was a span of 10 bases. Germline loops: CDR1 MDHEN, CDR2 SYDVKM. Here the CDR3 DNA reads TGTGCCAGCAGACCTCCTGGCGGAAACACCATATATTTT. Its translation: CASRPPGGNTIYF.

Note on this clone: The identical CDR3 is also encoded by other nucleotide sequences in the sample. The chain employs TRBV5-1 and TRBJ2-1, with 7 bases that match TRBD2. J lost 2 bases, V lost 0 bases, and 5 bases had no gene match. The CDR3 contains 16 residues. Germline loops: CDR1 SGHRS, CDR2 YFSETQ. The CDR3 loop is CASSLGGGSAYNEQFF. In DNA, the CDR3 is TGCGCCAGCAGCTTGGGAGGCGGGAGCGCCTACAATGAGCAGTTCTTC.

The J gene is TRBJ2-7, the V gene TRBV7-2; maybe TRBD1 (5 bases). Germline CDR1 and CDR2: SGHTA and FQGNSA. The CDR3 covers 13 residues. V lost 5 bases to trimming and J lost 6 bases, with 14 bases between them. The CDR3 spells CASSVDHRIEQYF. DNA of the CDR3: TGTGCCAGCAGCGTGGACCACAGGATCGAGCAGTACTTC.

The chain recombines TRBV19 with TRBJ2-5; D tentatively fits TRBD1 or TRBD2 (6 bases each). Per germline, CDR1 LNHDA and CDR2 SQIVND (reference sequence). The V gene lost 6 bases and the J gene lost 3 bases, with 20 bases spanning the gap. The length of the CDR3 is 16 residues. CDR3 bases: TGTGCCAGTAGCAATTGGCCCTCGAGGGGGGAAGAGACCCAGTACTTC. Translated, it gives CASSNWPSRGEETQYF.

Turning to this clone: The same CDR3 arises from other DNA sequences in this sample as well. The CDR3 protein is CASSPSGLYEQYF. DNA of the CDR3: TGTGCCAGCTCACCCTCTGGACTCTACGAGCAGTACTTC. The V call is TRBV18, the J call TRBJ2-7; perhaps TRBD2 as D (5 bases). The V end lost 3 bases, the J end lost 3 bases, and 9 bases lay between the germline ends. The CDR3 loop spans 13 amino acids. Germline V gene sequence: CDR1 KGHSH, CDR2 LQKENI.

This clone has just one count. This rearrangement joins TRBV30 to TRBJ2-2, with a possible D match to TRBD2 (5 bases). Trimming removed 2 bases from V and 8 bases from J, with 21 bases in between. The CDR3 runs 16 residues. Per germline, CDR1 GTSNPN and CDR2 SVGIG (reference sequence). In DNA form, the CDR3 reads TGTGCCTGGAGTCTCACGGGAACAGCCCGGAGTGGGGAGCTGTTTTTT. It codes for CAWSLTGTARSGELFF.

The chain links TRBV27 to TRBJ1-2, with 9 bases identical to TRBD1. V trimming: 5 bases; J trimming: 4 bases; junction bases outside the gene matches: 2. The length of the CDR3 is 13 residues. Germline assignment: CDR1 MNHEY and CDR2 SMNVEV (reference sequence). This CDR3 reads CASSLTGGYGYTF. CDR3 sequence (DNA): TGTGCCAGCAGTCTGACAGGGGGCTATGGCTACACCTTC.

This rearrangement joins TRBV2 to TRBJ2-1; 10 bases are a match to TRBD2. In germline, CDR1 is SNHLY, CDR2 FYNNEI. The CDR3 totals 16 residues. V was pared by 3 bases and J by 5 bases, with 7 bases of the junction left unmatched. The CDR3 nucleotides read TGTGCCAGCAGTGACGGAGCACTAGCGGGGCACAATGAGCAGTTCTTC. Its translation is CASSDGALAGHNEQFF.

Regarding this clone: Other nucleotide sequences from this sample produce the same CDR3. The chain uses TRBV5-1 and TRBJ2-7; D could derive from TRBD1 or TRBD2 (5 bases each). Trimming removed 3 bases at V and 5 bases at J, with 9 bases between. Germline CDR1 reads SGHRS; CDR2 reads YFSETQ. The CDR3 loop spans 12 amino acids. CDR3 bases: TGCGCCAGCAGCTCTCAGGGACACGAGCAGTACTTC. It specifies CASSSQGHEQYF.

The genes are TRBV4-1 and TRBJ1-5, with D perhaps TRBD1 (6 bases). Germline assignment: CDR1 MGHRA and CDR2 YSYEKL. V was clipped by 0 bases and J by 3 bases, with 9 bases between them. The CDR3 runs to 15 residues. The DNA of the CDR3 is TGCGCCAGCAGCCAAGAGGGGGCGGCCAATCAGCCCCAGCATTTT. Encoded protein: CASSQEGAANQPQHF.

This clone was detected only once. V gene TRBV28 combines with J gene TRBJ2-6, with D maybe TRBD1 (6 bases). The V gene lost 7 bases and the J gene lost 2 bases, with 18 bases spanning the gap. CDR3 length: 17 residues. Per the germline V gene, CDR1 is MDHEN and CDR2 is SYDVKM. Here the CDR3 reads CASTIDRSLPGANVLTF. For the CDR3, the DNA is TGTGCCAGCACGATTGACAGGTCTTTACCTGGGGCCAACGTCCTGACTTTC.

This clone has a single count. This chain links TRBV6-4 with TRBJ2-1; D remains unclear. Germline V CDR1 and CDR2: MRHNA, SNTAGT. This CDR3 has 19 residues. Trimming took off 0 bases at V and 0 bases at J, with 18 bases between the two ends. Here the CDR3 DNA reads TGTGCCAGCAGTGACTCGGCTTTGGCCGACCCGAGCTCCTACAATGAGCAGTTCTTC. Translation: CASSDSALADPSSYNEQFF.

The chain is built from TRBV7-2 and TRBJ2-7, with D possibly TRBD2 on 6 matching bases. V was trimmed by 0 bases and J by 3 bases, leaving 21 bases between them. The germline gives CDR1 SGHTA, CDR2 FQGNSA. The CDR3 has 18 amino acids. CDR3 loop: CASSLAPGVTLVRYEQYF. Here the CDR3 DNA reads TGTGCCAGCAGCTTAGCCCCGGGGGTGACTTTGGTGCGCTACGAGCAGTACTTC.